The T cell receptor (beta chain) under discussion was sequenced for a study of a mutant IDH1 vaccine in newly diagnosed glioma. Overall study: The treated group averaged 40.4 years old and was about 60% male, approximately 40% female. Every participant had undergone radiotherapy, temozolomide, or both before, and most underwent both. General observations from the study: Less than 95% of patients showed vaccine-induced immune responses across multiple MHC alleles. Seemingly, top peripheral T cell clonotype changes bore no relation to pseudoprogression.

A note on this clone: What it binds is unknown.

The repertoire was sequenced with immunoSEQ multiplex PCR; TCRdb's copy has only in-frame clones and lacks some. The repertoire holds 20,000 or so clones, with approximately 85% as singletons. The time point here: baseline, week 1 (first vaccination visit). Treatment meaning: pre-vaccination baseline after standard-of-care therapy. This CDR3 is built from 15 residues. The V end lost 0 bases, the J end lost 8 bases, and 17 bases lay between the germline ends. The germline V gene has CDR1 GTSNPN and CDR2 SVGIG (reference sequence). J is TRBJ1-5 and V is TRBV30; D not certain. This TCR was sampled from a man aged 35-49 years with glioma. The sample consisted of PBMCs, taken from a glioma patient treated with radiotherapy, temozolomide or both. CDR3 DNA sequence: TGTGCCTGGAGTGTAAATGGGCAGCTCGCCAAGCCCCAGCATTTT. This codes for CAWSVNGQLAKPQHF.